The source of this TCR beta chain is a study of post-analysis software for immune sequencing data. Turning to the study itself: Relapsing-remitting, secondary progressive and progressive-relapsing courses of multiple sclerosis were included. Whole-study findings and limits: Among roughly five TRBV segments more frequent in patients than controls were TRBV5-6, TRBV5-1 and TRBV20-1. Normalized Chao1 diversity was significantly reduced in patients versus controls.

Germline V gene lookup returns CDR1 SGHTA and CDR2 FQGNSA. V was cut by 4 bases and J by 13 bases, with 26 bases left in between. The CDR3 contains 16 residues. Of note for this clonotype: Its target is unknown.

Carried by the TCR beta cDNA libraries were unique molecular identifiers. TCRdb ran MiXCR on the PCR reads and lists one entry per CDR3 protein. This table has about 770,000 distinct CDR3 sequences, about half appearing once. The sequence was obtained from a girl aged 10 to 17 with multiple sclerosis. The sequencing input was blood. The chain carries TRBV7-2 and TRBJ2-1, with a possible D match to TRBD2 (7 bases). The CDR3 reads CASSSERGGGRETQFF. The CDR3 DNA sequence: TGTGCCAGCAGCTCCGAAAGGGGGGGAGGTAGAGAGACCCAGTTCTTC.